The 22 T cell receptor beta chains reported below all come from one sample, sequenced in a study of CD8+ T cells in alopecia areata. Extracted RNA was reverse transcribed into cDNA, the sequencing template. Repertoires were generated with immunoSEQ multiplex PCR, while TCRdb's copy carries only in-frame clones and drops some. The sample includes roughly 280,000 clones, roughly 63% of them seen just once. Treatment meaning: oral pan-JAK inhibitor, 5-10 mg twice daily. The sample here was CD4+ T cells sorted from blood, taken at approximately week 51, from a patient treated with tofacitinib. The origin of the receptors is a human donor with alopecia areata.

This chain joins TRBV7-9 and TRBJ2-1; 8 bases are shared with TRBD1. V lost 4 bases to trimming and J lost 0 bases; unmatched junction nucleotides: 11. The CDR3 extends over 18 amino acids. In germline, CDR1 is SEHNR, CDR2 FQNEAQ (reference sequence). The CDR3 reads CASSSQLGQATSYNEQFF. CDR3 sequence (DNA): TGTGCCAGCAGCTCCCAGCTGGGACAGGCCACCTCCTACAATGAGCAGTTCTTC. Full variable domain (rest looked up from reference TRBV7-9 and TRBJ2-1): DTGVSQNPRHKITKRGQNVTFRCDPISEHNRLYWYRQTLGQGPEFLTYFQNEAQLEKSRLLSDRFSAERPKGSFSTLEIQRTEQGDSAMYLCASSSQLGQATSYNEQFFGPGTRLTVL.

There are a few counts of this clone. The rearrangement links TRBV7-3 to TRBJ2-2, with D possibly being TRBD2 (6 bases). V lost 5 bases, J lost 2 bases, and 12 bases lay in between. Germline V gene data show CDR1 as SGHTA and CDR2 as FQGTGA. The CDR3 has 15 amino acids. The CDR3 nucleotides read TGTGCCAGCAGCCCGCGGGGTTCCAACACCGGGGAGCTGTTTTTT. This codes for CASSPRGSNTGELFF.

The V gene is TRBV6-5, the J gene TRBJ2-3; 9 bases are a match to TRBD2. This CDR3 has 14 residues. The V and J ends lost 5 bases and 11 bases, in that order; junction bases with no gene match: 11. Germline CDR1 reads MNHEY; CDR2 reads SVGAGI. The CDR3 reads CASSPRAGGRKQYF. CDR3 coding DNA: TGTGCCAGCAGTCCCCGAGCGGGGGGTAGGAAGCAGTATTTT.

The CDR3 loop reads CASSFGDRAPYTF. Here the CDR3 DNA reads TGTGCCAGCAGTTTCGGGGACAGGGCGCCCTACACCTTC. J is TRBJ1-2 and V is TRBV27; 9 bases align to TRBD1. CDR1 MNHEY and CDR2 SMNVEV come from the germline V gene (reference sequence). The junction had 6 bases not matched to a gene; V was cut back by 3 bases and J by 10 bases. The CDR3 consists of 13 residues.

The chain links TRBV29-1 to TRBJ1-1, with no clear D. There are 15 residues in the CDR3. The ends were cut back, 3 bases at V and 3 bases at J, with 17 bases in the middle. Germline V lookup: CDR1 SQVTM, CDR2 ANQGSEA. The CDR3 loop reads CSVESGVIGYTEAFF. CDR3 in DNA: TGCAGCGTTGAGAGCGGGGTAATCGGGTACACTGAAGCTTTCTTT.

In DNA form, the CDR3 reads TGTGCCAGCCGAGGGGTAGGGGGTTACGCTTTCTTT. The encoded protein is CASRGVGGYAFF. The chain uses TRBV7-2 and TRBJ1-1, with D perhaps matching TRBD1 (6 bases). CDR1 is SGHTA, CDR2 FQGNSA, per germline. The V and J ends lost 8 bases and 11 bases respectively, with 18 bases between them. This CDR3 has 12 residues.

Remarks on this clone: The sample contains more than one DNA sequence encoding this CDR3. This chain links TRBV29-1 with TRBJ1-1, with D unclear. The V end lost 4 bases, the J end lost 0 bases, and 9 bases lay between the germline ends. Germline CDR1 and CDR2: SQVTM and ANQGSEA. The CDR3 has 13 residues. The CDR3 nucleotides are TGCAGCGTTGTCGGGCATTTGAACACTGAAGCTTTCTTT. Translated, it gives CSVVGHLNTEAFF.

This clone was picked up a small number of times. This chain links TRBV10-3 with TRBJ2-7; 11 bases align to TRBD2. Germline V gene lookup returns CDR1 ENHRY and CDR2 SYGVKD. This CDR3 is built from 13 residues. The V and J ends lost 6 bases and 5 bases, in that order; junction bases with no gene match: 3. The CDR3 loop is CAIRPGLADEQYF. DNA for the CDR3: TGTGCCATCAGGCCGGGACTAGCGGACGAGCAGTACTTC.

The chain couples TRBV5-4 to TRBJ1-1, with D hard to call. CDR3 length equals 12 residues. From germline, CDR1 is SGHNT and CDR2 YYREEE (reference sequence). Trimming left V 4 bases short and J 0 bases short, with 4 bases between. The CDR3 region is CASSRLNTEAFF. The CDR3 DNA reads TGTGCCAGCAGCCGGTTGAACACTGAAGCTTTCTTT.

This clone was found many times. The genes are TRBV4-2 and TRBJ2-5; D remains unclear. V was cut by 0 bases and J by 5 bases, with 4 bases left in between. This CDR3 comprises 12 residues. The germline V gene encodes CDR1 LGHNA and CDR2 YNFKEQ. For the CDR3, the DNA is TGTGCCAGCAGCCAAGATAAGGAGACCCAGTACTTC. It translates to CASSQDKETQYF.

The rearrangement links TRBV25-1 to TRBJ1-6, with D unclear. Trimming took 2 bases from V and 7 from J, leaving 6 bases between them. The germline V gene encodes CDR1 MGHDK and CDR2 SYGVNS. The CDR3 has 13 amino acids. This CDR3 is CASSEIGNSPLHF. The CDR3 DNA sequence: TGTGCCAGCAGTGAAATAGGAAATTCACCCCTCCACTTT.

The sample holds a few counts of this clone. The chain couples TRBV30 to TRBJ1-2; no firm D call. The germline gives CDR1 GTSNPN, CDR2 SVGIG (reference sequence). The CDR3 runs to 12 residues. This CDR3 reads CALEVEKRLDTF. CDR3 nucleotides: TGTGCTTTGGAGGTGGAAAAGAGGCTGGACACCTTC.

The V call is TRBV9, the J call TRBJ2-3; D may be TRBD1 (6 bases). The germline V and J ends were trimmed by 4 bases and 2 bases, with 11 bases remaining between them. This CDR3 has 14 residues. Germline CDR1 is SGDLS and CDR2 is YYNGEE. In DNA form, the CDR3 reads TGTGCCAGCAGCTTTACAGGGCCCACAGATACGCAGTATTTT. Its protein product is CASSFTGPTDTQYF.

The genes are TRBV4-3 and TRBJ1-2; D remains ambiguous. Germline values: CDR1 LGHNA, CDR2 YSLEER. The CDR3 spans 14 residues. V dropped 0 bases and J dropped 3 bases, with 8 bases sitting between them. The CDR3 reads CASSQEAGDYGYTF. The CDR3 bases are TGCGCCAGCAGCCAAGAGGCAGGAGACTATGGCTACACCTTC.

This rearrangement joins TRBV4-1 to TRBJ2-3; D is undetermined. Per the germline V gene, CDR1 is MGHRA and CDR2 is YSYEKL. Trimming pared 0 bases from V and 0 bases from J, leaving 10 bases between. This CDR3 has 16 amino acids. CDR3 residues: CASSQDPAVSTDTQYF. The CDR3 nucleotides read TGCGCCAGCAGCCAAGATCCGGCCGTCAGCACAGATACGCAGTATTTT.

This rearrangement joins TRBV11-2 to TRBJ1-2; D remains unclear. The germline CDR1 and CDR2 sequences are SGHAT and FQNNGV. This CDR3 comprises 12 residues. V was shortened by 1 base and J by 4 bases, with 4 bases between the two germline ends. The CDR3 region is CASSLGPYGYTF. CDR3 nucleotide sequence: TGTGCCAGCAGCTTAGGACCCTATGGCTACACCTTC.

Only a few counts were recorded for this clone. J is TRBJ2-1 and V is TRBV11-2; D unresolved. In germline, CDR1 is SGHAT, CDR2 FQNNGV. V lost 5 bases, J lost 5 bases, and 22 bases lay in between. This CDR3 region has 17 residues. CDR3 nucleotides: TGTGCCAGCAGCCCAAAACAGCACCATGATGGGAACAATGAGCAGTTCTTC. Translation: CASSPKQHHDGNNEQFF.

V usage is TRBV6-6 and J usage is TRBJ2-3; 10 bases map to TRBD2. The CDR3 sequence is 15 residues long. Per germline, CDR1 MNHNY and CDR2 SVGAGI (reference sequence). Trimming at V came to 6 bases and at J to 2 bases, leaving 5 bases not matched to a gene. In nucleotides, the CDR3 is TGTGCCAGCAGACAACTAGCGGGGCTCACAGATACGCAGTATTTT. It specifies CASRQLAGLTDTQYF.

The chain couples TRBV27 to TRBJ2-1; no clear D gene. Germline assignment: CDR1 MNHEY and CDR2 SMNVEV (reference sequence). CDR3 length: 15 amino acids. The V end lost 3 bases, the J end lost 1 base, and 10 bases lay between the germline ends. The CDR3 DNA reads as TGTGCCAGCAGTTTTGTGCCGAAATCCTACAATGAGCAGTTCTTC. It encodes CASSFVPKSYNEQFF.

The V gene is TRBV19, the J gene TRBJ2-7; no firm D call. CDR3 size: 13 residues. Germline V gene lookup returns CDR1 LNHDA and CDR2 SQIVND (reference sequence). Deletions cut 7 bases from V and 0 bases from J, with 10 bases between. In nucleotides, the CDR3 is TGTGCCAGTACCTCCCCCAGCTCCTACGAGCAGTACTTC. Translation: CASTSPSSYEQYF.

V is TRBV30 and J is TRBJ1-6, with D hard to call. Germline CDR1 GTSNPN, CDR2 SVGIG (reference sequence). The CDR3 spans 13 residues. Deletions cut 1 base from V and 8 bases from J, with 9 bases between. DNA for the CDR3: TGTGCCTGGAGTGGGTTCATCCATTCACCCCTCCACTTT. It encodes CAWSGFIHSPLHF.

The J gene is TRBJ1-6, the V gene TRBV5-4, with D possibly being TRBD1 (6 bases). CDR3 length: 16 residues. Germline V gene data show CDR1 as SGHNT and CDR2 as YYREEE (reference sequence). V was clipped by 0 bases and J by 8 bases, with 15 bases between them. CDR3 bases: TGTGCCAGCAGCTTGGATGCACAGGGTCTAGATTCACCCCTCCACTTT. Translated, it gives CASSLDAQGLDSPLHF.